The rows below give T cell receptor beta chains drawn from one sample of a study of regulatory T cells in long-lasting Graves disease. One entry per CDR3 protein results from TCRdb running MiXCR on the multiplex PCR reads. The sample comprises 250,000 or so distinct CDR3 sequences, around 19% of which are singletons, and about 15% rests with the top ten. A further study also used this sample, focusing on T cells in Graves' hyperthyroidism and ophthalmopathy.

This specimen was peripheral blood mononuclear cells (PBMCs), taken at new diagnosis, from a patient treated with antithyroid drugs. These receptors all come from a woman in her thirties with Graves disease. Each CDR3 is given with its conserved first and last residue. The order of the fields is V gene, D gene, clone size, J gene, CDR3 DNA, CDR3 protein. The D gene is left open where the match is weak. A clone size is listed for some rows: how often the clone was seen (once, few, many), or a class if it is expanded.

TRBV5-1	.	many	TRBJ1-1	TGCGCCAGCAGCTCCACTGGCGGTCAGGTCAACACTGAAGCTTTCTTT	CASSSTGGQVNTEAFF
TRBV4-1	TRBD1	.	TRBJ2-2	TGCGCCATCGACAGGGCTCCACTTCTCACCGGGGAGCTGTTTTTT	CAIDRAPLLTGELFF
TRBV20-1	.	many	TRBJ2-5	TGCAGTGCTAGCTGGTTGAATCTACGAGAGACCCAGTACTTC	CSASWLNLRETQYF
TRBV7-9	.	few	TRBJ1-1	TGTGCCAGCAGCTTACGGAGGGGTATGAACACTGAAGCTTTCTTT	CASSLRRGMNTEAFF
TRBV2	.	many	TRBJ1-2	TGTGCCAGCAACCAGGACGGACCCTATGGCTACACCTTC	CASNQDGPYGYTF
TRBV12-5	.	.	TRBJ1-1	TGTGCTAGTGGTTTGTCCCGACTGAAAGCTTTCTTT	CASGLSRLKAFF
TRBV6-4	.	.	TRBJ1-5	TGTGCCAGCCACAGAGAGGTTAGCAATCAGCCCCAGCATTTT	CASHREVSNQPQHF
TRBV4-1	TRBD2	.	TRBJ2-3	TGCGCCAGCAGCCACCAGCGGGGGGGTTTTACATACACAGATACGCAGTATTTT	CASSHQRGGFTYTDTQYF
TRBV5-1	.	.	TRBJ2-2	TGCGCCAGCGGGCTGTTATACATCAACACCGGGGAGCCGTTTTTT	CASGLLYINTGEPFF
TRBV12-3/TRBV12-4	.	many	TRBJ1-3	TGTGCCAGCAGTTTGGGGGTAGGATCTGGAAACACCATATATTTT	CASSLGVGSGNTIYF
TRBV6-1	.	many	TRBJ1-1	TGTGCCAGCAGTGGACTAACTACCGGGACCGGGAACACTGAAGCTTTCTTT	CASSGLTTGTGNTEAFF
TRBV4-1	TRBD1	few	TRBJ1-3	TGCGCCAGCAGCCAAGGACAGGGCCTGGGAAACACCATATATTTT	CASSQGQGLGNTIYF
TRBV28	.	many	TRBJ1-4	TGTGCCAGTAAGCCGACGGTAGATAATGAAAAACTGTTTTTT	CASKPTVDNEKLFF
TRBV6-5	.	.	TRBJ1-4	TGTGCCAGCAGTTACCGCGACCCTACAACTAATGAAAAACTGTTTTTT	CASSYRDPTTNEKLFF
TRBV5-1	.	.	TRBJ2-5	TGCGCCAGCAGCTTGCAGGACGCACGGGAGACCCAGTACTTC	CASSLQDARETQYF
TRBV6-1	TRBD2	many	TRBJ2-3	TGTGCCAGCTCCGCCGGGGGGGGCACAGATACGCAGTATTTT	CASSAGGGTDTQYF
TRBV9	.	.	TRBJ1-1	TGTGCCAGCAGCGTAGATGCAGCCATGAACACTGAAGCTTTCTTT	CASSVDAAMNTEAFF
TRBV7-2	.	once	TRBJ1-4	TGTGCCAGCAGCTTAGCATGGCAGGGAAGAGAAGAACTGTTTTTT	CASSLAWQGREELFF
TRBV5-1	.	many	TRBJ1-4	TGCGCCAGCAGCGTCCGGGACCCTTGGTCCGAAAAACTGTTTTTT	CASSVRDPWSEKLFF
TRBV7-2	.	many	TRBJ2-7	TGCGCCAGCAGCCAAGTTCCTAAGGGGTCCTACGAGCAGTACTTC	CASSQVPKGSYEQYF
TRBV7-9	TRBD2	.	TRBJ2-1	TGTGCCAGCAGCTTGGGTTCTAGCGGGGGGTATCAGTTCTTC	CASSLGSSGGYQFF
TRBV6-9	.	.	TRBJ1-4	TGTGCCAGCAGTTACGGGGGGGCGGATGAAAAACTGTTTTTT	CASSYGGADEKLFF